The present T cell receptor (beta chain) was sequenced within a study of cytomegalovirus exposure and HLA in healthy donors (dated by TCRdb to about 2017). At the level of the whole study: An earlier analysis of a few hundred of the donors reported 276 Gb of sequence data and 117 million unique TCR beta sequences obtained from some 200 million T cells. An early release that covered about 600 HLA-typed donors contained approximately 300 gigabases of sequencing data and 70 million to 100 million unique TCR sequences. Among the roughly 400 genotyped donors, about 83% belonged to the genetic ancestry cluster associated with self-reported Caucasian donors. The aim of the study was to test whether cataloging public T cell receptors could identify signatures of past pathogen exposure. The study profiled the T cell repertoires of hundreds of subjects by immunosequencing and related them to cytomegalovirus serostatus. In addition to the first cohort of 666 subjects, a separate validation cohort of approximately 120 different subjects was used. To predict cytomegalovirus infection status, the study combined high-throughput TCR immunosequencing, statistical association of individual TCRs with disease status, and machine learning. A later analysis re-analyzed previously published TCR beta repertoires from about 730 donors and added high-resolution HLA genotyping to study TCR occurrence patterns. Rather than using new phenotypic data, the later analysis identified candidate immune exposures from TCR beta sequences and from how often those sequences occurred across donors. To decide whether each TCR beta V gene segment behaved as functional or pseudogenic, an earlier analysis of several hundred of the donors relied on high-throughput TCR beta sequencing. Donor age, sex, ethnicity and CMV serostatus were compiled together with the repertoire data. Genome-wide SNP genotypes for about 65% of the roughly 670 donors were used in a later genetic analysis, which treated that subset as a discovery cohort. All discovery cohort repertoires had been generated on a single sequencing platform. Class I and class II HLA loci were covered by the typing at four-digit resolution. The number of typed donors differed by locus: roughly 620-630 for A, B, C, DRB1 and DQB1; roughly 510 for DQA1; 600 to 610 for DPA1; and some 470 for DPB1. Roughly 5 DR-DQ haplotypes were handled as single units for association and clustering, since linkage in the cohort was strong. Among roughly 400 genotyped donors of the cohort, an average of about 220,000 unique TCR beta nucleotide sequences was sequenced per donor, of which about 20% were non-productive. Study-wide conclusions, independent of this receptor: Because some donors lacked HLA typing at each locus, the association tests relied only on the typed subset. Roughly uniform sequencing depth across donors was assumed in presence/absence analyses, although this assumption may not hold. A further reported finding was that TCR beta sequences accurately predicted the HLA-A and HLA-B alleles for most subjects in the first cohort. The earlier analysis of 587 of the donors excluded 15 to 20 rarely observed V segments, including chromosome 9 orphons, because counts were too low. Strong co-occurrence of HLA alleles, especially DR and DQ, made assigning TCR associations to individual alleles difficult. A group of highly shared sequence variants was considered likely to be a technical artifact of the sequencing pipeline. In a later analysis, several top co-occurrence clusters were reported to appear linked to parvovirus B19, influenza, CMV and Epstein-Barr virus. A later analysis found that most CMV-associated TCR beta chains appeared HLA-restricted, with HLA associations seemingly driven largely by CMV exposure. For the cohort, immune exposure information was limited to CMV serostatus. Compared with the approximately 710-donor mean, donors in an Asian-associated ancestry cluster had fewer N-insertions in productive TCRs, according to a later genetic analysis. In vitro tests confirmed that a few of the cytomegalovirus-associated TCR beta chains recognize cytomegalovirus antigens. An earlier analysis of 587 of the donors showed that most TCR beta V segments appeared in productive rearrangements either about 87% or about 30% of the time, which broadly matched IMGT annotations. The study gave a list of some 150 TCR beta chains associated with cytomegalovirus. In a later analysis, HLA-associated TCR beta chains were found to be more clonally expanded and to have lower generation probabilities than equally common non-associated chains. The authors suggested that the approach could potentially be generalized to other disease states and immunological phenotypes. In a later analysis, the rate of TCR association differed among HLA loci, with DRB1 alleles having the most associated TCRs and HLA-C alleles having the fewest. The classifier was reported to diagnose cytomegalovirus status with high specificity and sensitivity in both the original and validation cohorts. The 87-base-pair reads could not distinguish some IMGT-functional V segments, including TRBV6-2 and TRBV6-3, so those segments were excluded. Across donors, most TCR sequences were observed very rarely, whereas some public TCRs were present in many individuals. This cohort had only TCR beta chains sequenced, and the lack of alpha or paired-chain data limited which features could be detected. Correlated functional status among segregating V segments might be attributable to linkage disequilibrium, but an unknown experimental factor could not be ruled out. A later genetic analysis associated a missense DCLRE1C variant with V-gene and J-gene trimming of TCR beta chains, and an independent cohort replicated the association. In a later analysis, about 17,000 TCR beta sequences were associated with specific HLA alleles at a false discovery rate of 0.05.

Notes on this clone: Its specific antigen is unknown. Within one base of it there is no much larger clone, and no base qualities were kept.

The library was obtained by the immunoSEQ multiplex PCR assay. A mixture of 60 forward primers for TCR Vbeta segments and 13 reverse primers for TCR Jbeta segments was used in the multiplex PCR. A multiplex PCR assay on genomic DNA amplified the CDR3 region of rearranged TCR beta genes. On the Illumina HiSeq System, the amplified TCR beta libraries were sequenced as 87-base-pair reads. In the original analysis: A later analysis tallied around 80 million unique TCR beta chains across the 650 to 750 repertoires, and roughly 11 million of those chains were shared by two or more donors. A nearest-neighbor algorithm error-corrected the raw reads and collapsed the reads into unique sequences, merging closely related sequences to remove PCR and sequencing errors. To assign V, D and J gene segments, CDR3 sequences were aligned to IMGT reference sequences. For a sequence to be retained, at least a six-nucleotide match to both a V gene segment and a J gene segment was required. A rearrangement counted as productive if the CDR3 had no stop codons and remained in frame with V and J, and every other rearrangement counted as non-productive. Following IMGT convention, CDR3 was defined as the stretch from the second conserved V-encoded cysteine to the conserved J-encoded phenylalanine. The earlier analysis of some 600 of the donors excluded sequences that lacked an unambiguous match to a single V gene segment. An earlier analysis of some 610 of the donors called V segments functional above 56.7% productive rearrangements and segregating when the between-donor standard deviation exceeded 5%. To diagnose cytomegalovirus status from the catalog of TCR beta chain sequences, a statistical classification framework was built. A later analysis assigned V and J genes by comparing TCR nucleotide sequences with IMGT/GENE-DB human TR gene sequences. Using the TCRdist pipeline, a later analysis assigned CDR3 sequences along with most-parsimonious VDJ recombination scenarios. In a later analysis, each TCR beta chain was defined by its CDR3 amino acid sequence together with its V-gene family, and reads without a unique V-gene family were excluded. As a way to deal with suspected cross-contamination and a sequencing artifact, a later analysis dropped hundreds of nucleotide sequences that were highly shared and had low generation probability. In a later analysis, a clonal expansion index for each public chain was calculated from normalized within-repertoire ranks of inferred template counts. In a later analysis, generation probabilities were computed with a VDJ recombination model fitted to out-of-frame rearrangements, and the resulting probabilities were checked against IGoR. A later analysis scored TCR-TCR, TCR-HLA and TCR-CMV co-occurrence with hypergeometric tests, applying a repertoire-size bias correction to TCR pairs. In a later analysis, false discovery rates were estimated by permuting HLA or CMV assignments 20 times. In a later analysis, co-occurring TCRs were grouped with DBSCAN, and TCRdist sequence similarity was added when clustering was performed within HLA-allele-positive subsets. Repertoires with fewer than 30,000 or more than 120,000 public chains were left out of co-occurrence clustering, as were about five repertoires with anomalous nucleotide sharing. TCRdb limited this immuneACCESS table to in-frame rearrangements with V and J called. A share of clones is missing; checked studies link under half to unresolved V genes, and the rest is unexplained. V and J calls and clone size are given by that table; D and trimming were obtained from the DNA. The sample yields 69,000 or so clones; roughly 68% were counted once. Roughly 10% of the sample is held by the ten biggest clonotypes.

Via the germline V gene, CDR1 is SNHLY and CDR2 FYNNEI. A distance of 14 bases separates the germline ends of V and J, which lose 0 bases and 0 bases respectively. The CDR3 holds 18 amino acids from the cysteine to the phenylalanine. The read is trimmed to its CDR3 DNA, 54 bases read in frame from base 1. In total, approximately 700 healthy bone marrow donors made up the cohort. At the time of sampling, every cohort member was nominally healthy, though immune exposures that went unrecorded were likely present. The donor tested CMV seropositive, placing the donor among the approximately 290 seropositive members of the cohort. Every donor gave a peripheral blood sample, and the peripheral blood mononuclear cells from that sample were used for TCR beta sequencing. Genomic DNA extraction from the blood cell samples was performed with the Qiagen DNeasy Blood Extraction Kit.

The sample comprised PBMCs. The sequence links TRBV2 to TRBJ1-4, and perhaps TRBD1 as D gene, on 5 matching bases. The receptor's source is a woman aged 60 to 75 in good health and CMV-seropositive. The CDR3 protein is CASSEARGRGSTNEKLFF. Read as DNA, the sequence is TGTGCCAGCAGTGAAGCGCGGGGGAGGGGTTCAACTAATGAAAAACTGTTTTTT.